This T cell receptor beta chain was captured in a study of cytomegalovirus exposure and HLA in healthy donors. Study at large: Across 350 to 500 genotyped donors, roughly 80% landed in the Caucasian-associated ancestry cluster.

About this clone itself: The antigen remains undetermined.

Study-level findings and limits: Exclusion applied to some V segments, including TRBV6-2 and TRBV6-3, as they were indistinguishable.

This CDR3 region has 15 residues. With 0 bases removed from V and 5 bases from J, the gap between germline ends came to 13 bases. Germline CDR1 and CDR2: SGDLS and YYNGEE. PCR used 60 Vbeta primers and 13 Jbeta primers. Sequenced by immunoSEQ multiplex PCR; TCRdb stores in-frame clones only, minus some. Of around 130,000 clones listed, over 75% are singletons. Material: PBMCs. The receptor's source is a woman under 30 in good health and CMV-seronegative. The rearrangement uses TRBV9 and TRBJ2-3, with a weak D call TRBD1 (5 bases). The CDR3: CASSVGLLQGDTQYF. In nucleotides, the CDR3 is TGTGCCAGCAGCGTAGGCTTGCTTCAGGGAGATACGCAGTATTTT.